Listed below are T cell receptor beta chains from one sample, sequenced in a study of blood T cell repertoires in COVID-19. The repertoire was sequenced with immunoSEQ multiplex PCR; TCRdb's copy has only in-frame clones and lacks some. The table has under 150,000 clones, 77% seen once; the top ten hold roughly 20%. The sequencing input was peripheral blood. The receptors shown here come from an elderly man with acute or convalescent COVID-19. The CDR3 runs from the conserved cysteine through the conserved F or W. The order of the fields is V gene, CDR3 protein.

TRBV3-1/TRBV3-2 CASSHSGLAGSDTQYF
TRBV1 CTSSQGTSGGSTDTQYF
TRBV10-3 CASTIQGSGNTIYF
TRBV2 CASSGQGLAMYGYTF
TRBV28 CASSRGTEQNQPQHF
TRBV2 CASSGEGFYGYTF
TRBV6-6 CASRTTDRGRNYGYTF
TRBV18 CASSPSTVTTDTQYF
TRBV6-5 CASSPATGGGTEAFF
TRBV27 CASAGLAQETQYF
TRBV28 CASSLPGQGREKLFF
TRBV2 CASTAGSYEQYF
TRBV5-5 CASSLAGSTNEKLFF
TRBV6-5 CASSSGSGGRNQPQHF
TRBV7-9 CASSLRDRGENTEAFF
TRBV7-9 CASSDRGGNEKLFF
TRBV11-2 CASSARQGSEQYF
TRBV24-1 CATSVLLGTGRNTDTQYF